A selection of T cell receptor beta chains follows, all from one sample in a study of control samples from healthy donors and cancer patients. Assay: immunoSEQ multiplex PCR; the TCRdb copy retains only in-frame clones and omits some. The sample has about 92,000 clones; approximately 82% are singletons. The sample taken for sequencing was blood. These receptors were taken from a woman in her fifties or sixties in good health. Each CDR3 is given without its conserved first and last residue.

>TRBV9|TRBJ2-2
ASSVGAQGSTGELF
>TRBV9|TRBJ1-4
ASSGRQGWNEKLF
>TRBV11-3|TRBJ2-2
ASSFSTGTGELF
>TRBV7-9|TRBJ2-1
ASSPPSGGNEQF
>TRBV7-2|TRBJ1-6
ASSLQFIQSPLH
>TRBV19|TRBJ2-1
ASSIAGAYNEQF
>TRBV12-3/TRBV12-4|TRBJ2-7
ASSLAGSFEQY
>TRBV6-6|TRBJ2-1
AATRGSYNEQF
>TRBV21-1|TRBJ2-4
ASSKPPGGY
>TRBV6-6|TRBJ1-1
ASSYSEGNTEAF
>TRBV7-9|TRBJ1-2
ASRRDSNPYGYT
>TRBV12-3/TRBV12-4|TRBJ2-5
ASSPRDYGTQY
>TRBV5-4|TRBJ2-2
ASSFDRDTGELF
>TRBV6-5|TRBJ2-2
ASSARPGVTGELF
>TRBV24-1|TRBJ2-1
ATSDPGAREQF
>TRBV4-3|TRBJ1-4
ASSQDEGIPNEKLF
>TRBV3-1/TRBV3-2|TRBJ2-7
ASSQVEYEQY
>TRBV5-1|TRBJ1-3
ASSLEATDHQFNSGNTIY
>TRBV29-1|TRBJ2-3
SVPSRRIPNGAQY
>TRBV11-3|TRBJ2-1
ASSYDPYNEQF
>TRBV7-9|TRBJ1-2
ASSSTGTNDGYGYT
>TRBV28|TRBJ1-3
ATHMGGSIGNTIY
>TRBV19|TRBJ1-5
ASSIPQQPQH
>TRBV10-3|TRBJ2-5
AISGIESPETQY
>TRBV2|TRBJ1-3
ASTHPGAGNTIY
>TRBV3-1/TRBV3-2|TRBJ1-1
ASSQFPAANTEAF
>TRBV18|TRBJ1-4
ASSLQEGNNEKLF
>TRBV18|TRBJ1-5
ASSPGAQADQPQH